Presented here are 28 T cell receptor beta chains from one specimen sequenced in a study of blood T cell repertoires in COVID-19. TCRdb keeps only in-frame clones here, not all; method: immunoSEQ multiplex PCR. The sample records some 110,000 clones, around four fifths being singletons. The source material was peripheral blood. The receptors were sampled from a woman aged 70 to 79 with acute or convalescent COVID-19.

The V gene is TRBV3-1 (or the pseudogene TRBV3-2), the J gene TRBJ2-7; 8 bases are a match to TRBD1. Unmatched junction bases numbered 7, after V lost 0 bases and J lost 6 bases. Germline-derived CDR1 and CDR2 are LGHDT and YNNKEL (reference sequence). This CDR3 has 15 residues. The CDR3 DNA follows: TGTGCCAGCAGCCAAGATTGGTCAGGGGGCCTCGAGCAGTACTTC. Translating it yields CASSQDWSGGLEQYF.

The chain recombines TRBV14 with TRBJ2-7; TRBD1 matches 10 bases. CDR1 SGHDN and CDR2 FVKESK come from the germline V gene. This CDR3 has 15 residues. V lost 1 base, J lost 3 bases, and 3 bases stayed unmatched. CDR3 sequence (DNA): TGTGCCAGCAGCCAAGGGACAGGGGGATTCTACGAGCAGTACTTC. The encoded protein is CASSQGTGGFYEQYF. Looking up the rest from reference TRBV14 and TRBJ2-7 gives the full variable domain: EAGVTQFPSHSVIEKGQTVTLRCDPISGHDNLYWYRRVMGKEIKFLLHFVKESKQDESGMPNNRFLAERTGGTYSTLKVQPAELEDSGVYFCASSQGTGGFYEQYFGPGTRLTVT.

This chain connects TRBV5-1 to TRBJ2-7, with a weak D call TRBD2 (6 bases). The germline V and J ends were trimmed by 6 bases and 6 bases, with 16 bases remaining between them. The germline gives CDR1 SGHRS, CDR2 YFSETQ. The CDR3 consists of 13 residues. The CDR3 sequence is CASNQGVEGEQYF. The CDR3 DNA reads TGCGCCAGCAACCAGGGAGTGGAGGGCGAGCAGTACTTC.

V gene TRBV6-5 combines with J gene TRBJ2-7; 9 nucleotides match TRBD1. This CDR3 contains 14 residues. V shed 7 bases and J 3 bases; nucleotides not matched to a gene: 7. The germline gives CDR1 MNHEY, CDR2 SVGAGI. The CDR3 protein is CASNVGQGLYEQYF. As DNA, the CDR3 is TGTGCCAGCAACGTAGGACAGGGGCTCTACGAGCAGTACTTC.

The V gene is TRBV7-2, the J gene TRBJ1-4; tentative D call: TRBD1 (5 bases). This CDR3 is built from 14 residues. The V end lost 3 bases, the J end lost 4 bases, and 9 bases lay between the germline ends. Per germline, CDR1 SGHTA and CDR2 FQGNSA. The CDR3 coding sequence is TGTGCCAGCAGCTTTATACAGGTTAATGAAAAACTGTTTTTT. Encoded protein: CASSFIQVNEKLFF.

This clone appeared a single time. The chain recombines TRBV11-3 with TRBJ2-3; no reliable D call. The germline CDR1 and CDR2 sequences are SGHNT and YENEEA. V was shortened by 5 bases and J by 6 bases, with 15 bases between the two germline ends. CDR3 length: 14 amino acids. The CDR3 DNA is TGTGCCAGCAGCCCTAGTGGCCACGGCGATACGCAGTATTTT. Encoded protein: CASSPSGHGDTQYF.

V gene TRBV5-1 combines with J gene TRBJ2-1; the match to TRBD1 covers 8 bases. Germline CDR1 SGHRS, CDR2 YFSETQ. The CDR3 covers 15 residues. The ends lost 4 bases at V and 3 bases at J; junction bases unmatched: 6. The CDR3 region is CASSVTGADYNEQFF. The DNA of the CDR3 is TGCGCCAGCAGCGTGACAGGGGCAGACTACAATGAGCAGTTCTTC. Based on the CDR3 plus reference TRBV5-1 and TRBJ2-1, the full variable domain is KAGVTQTPRYLIKTRGQQVTLSCSPISGHRSVSWYQQTPGQGLQFLFEYFSETQRNKGNFPGRFSGRQFSNSRSEMNVSTLELGDSALYLCASSVTGADYNEQFFGPGTRLTVL.

The gene calls are TRBV27 and TRBJ1-4; 8 nucleotides match TRBD1. V lost 3 bases to trimming and J lost 8 bases; unmatched junction nucleotides: 11. The CDR3 contains 16 residues. Germline V gene data show CDR1 as MNHEY and CDR2 as SMNVEV (reference sequence). The CDR3 reads CASSFGQGALGEKLFF. Here the CDR3 DNA reads TGTGCCAGCAGTTTTGGGCAGGGGGCTCTCGGGGAAAAACTGTTTTTT.

In this sample, this clone turned up a few times. This chain uses TRBV7-6 with TRBJ1-2; D uncertain. The V end lost 3 bases, the J end lost 5 bases, and 13 bases lay between the germline ends. The CDR3 is made up of 14 amino acids. Germline V gives CDR1 SGHVS, CDR2 FNYEAQ. In DNA, the CDR3 is TGTGCCAGCAGCTTGGGAGACGGAGGTTATGGCTACACCTTC. Translating it yields CASSLGDGGYGYTF.

This clone was counted between two and nine times. The rearrangement uses TRBV9 and TRBJ2-2, with TRBD2 matching 13 bases. This CDR3 comprises 15 residues. CDR1 and CDR2 from the germline V gene are SGDLS and YYNGEE. V dropped 9 bases and J dropped 6; count of bases not matched to a gene: 8. CDR3 residues: CATSSTSGGSGELFF. CDR3 nucleotides: TGTGCCACCTCCTCGACTAGCGGGGGGTCCGGGGAGCTGTTTTTT.

Written as DNA, the CDR3 is TGTGCCAGCAGCGTAGTGGACACAAGCTCTGGGGCCAACGTCCTGACTTTC. This codes for CASSVVDTSSGANVLTF. The rearrangement uses TRBV9 and TRBJ2-6, with a possible D match to TRBD1 (5 bases). V lost 0 bases to trimming and J lost 0 bases, with 10 bases between them. The CDR3 has 17 residues. The germline gives CDR1 SGDLS, CDR2 YYNGEE.

The V and J genes are TRBV7-3 and TRBJ2-2, with 11 bases that match TRBD2. CDR3 size: 16 residues. V shed 5 bases, J shed 7 bases, and the junction held 9 bases outside the gene matches. Germline V CDR1 and CDR2: SGHTA, FQGTGA. The CDR3 loop is CASSRNSGRAGGELFF. In DNA, the CDR3 is TGTGCCAGCAGCCGGAATAGCGGGAGGGCCGGCGGGGAGCTGTTTTTT.

This rearrangement joins TRBV9 to TRBJ2-1, with D hard to call. In germline, CDR1 is SGDLS, CDR2 YYNGEE. This CDR3 region has 11 residues. V was cut by 3 bases and J by 6 bases, with 4 bases left in between. The CDR3 protein is CASSAGNEQFF. The CDR3 DNA follows: TGTGCCAGCAGCGCCGGCAATGAGCAGTTCTTC.

V gene TRBV4-2 combines with J gene TRBJ2-3; D remains ambiguous. This CDR3 has 18 amino acids. Trimming left V 1 base short and J 0 bases short, with 17 bases between. The V gene's germline CDR1 is LGHNA and CDR2 YNFKEQ. The CDR3 DNA reads TGTGCCAGCAGCCAAGTAAGCGTCGGCGGCCTTAGCACAGATACGCAGTATTTT. It encodes CASSQVSVGGLSTDTQYF.

The genes are TRBV28 and TRBJ1-5; D remains unclear. V lost 6 bases to trimming and J lost 7 bases, with 13 bases between them. This CDR3 contains 13 residues. Germline V gene data show CDR1 as MDHEN and CDR2 as SYDVKM. The CDR3 loop is CASRGPGRQPQHF. DNA for the CDR3: TGTGCCAGCAGGGGTCCGGGAAGGCAGCCCCAGCATTTT.

This clone was seen only a few times. CDR3 in amino acids: CASSFREGTQYF. As DNA, the CDR3 is TGTGCCAGCAGTTTCAGGGAAGGTACGCAGTATTTT. The chain carries TRBV27 and TRBJ2-3, with D possibly being TRBD1 (5 bases). CDR1 is MNHEY, CDR2 SMNVEV, per germline (reference sequence). CDR3 length: 12 residues. V was clipped by 3 bases and J by 8 bases, with 9 bases between them.

The sample holds a few counts of this clone. This rearrangement joins TRBV30 to TRBJ1-1; D might be TRBD1 (5 bases). CDR1 is GTSNPN and CDR2 is SVGIG in the germline V gene (reference sequence). V lost 2 bases and J lost 4, with 14 bases in between. The CDR3 is 14 amino acids. CDR3 DNA sequence: TGTGCCTGGAGTAGGGCAGGGCAGGTCACTGAAGCTTTCTTT. This encodes CAWSRAGQVTEAFF. The full variable domain, completed using reference TRBV30 and TRBJ1-1, is SQTIHQWPATLVQPVGSPLSLECTVEGTSNPNLYWYRQAAGRGLQLLFYSVGIGQISSEVPQNLSASRPQDRQFILSSKKLLLSDSGFYLCAWSRAGQVTEAFFGQGTRLTVV.

This clone was detected only once. This sequence joins TRBV19 and TRBJ2-3, with 8 bases that match TRBD1. The CDR3 covers 16 residues. Germline V gene data show CDR1 as LNHDA and CDR2 as SQIVND (reference sequence). V shed 4 bases and J 2 bases; nucleotides not matched to a gene: 8. CDR3: CASSTGTGTNTDTQYF. CDR3 coding DNA: TGTGCCAGTAGTACAGGGACAGGCACTAACACAGATACGCAGTATTTT.

The chain uses TRBV7-2 and TRBJ1-6, with a possible D match to TRBD1 (6 bases). The CDR3 has 16 amino acids. The V end was cut by 6 bases, the J end by 6 bases, with 18 bases between. Germline CDR1 reads SGHTA; CDR2 reads FQGNSA. The CDR3 region has the DNA TGTGCCAGCAGTCTCAGGACAGTGGGGAGTAATTCACCCCTCCACTTT. Protein: CASSLRTVGSNSPLHF.

CDR3: CASSEGLAGVEQYF. The CDR3 nucleotides read TGTGCCAGCAGTGAAGGACTAGCGGGAGTCGAGCAGTACTTC. The chain combines TRBV6-1 with TRBJ2-7; the match to TRBD2 covers 12 bases. Germline V gene lookup returns CDR1 MNHNS and CDR2 SASEGT. This CDR3 comprises 14 residues. With 1 base clipped from V and 6 bases from J, the junction kept 1 base outside the gene matches.

This clone was recorded only once. This rearrangement joins TRBV5-1 to TRBJ2-7; TRBD1 agrees at 11 bases. The CDR3 spans 14 residues. Germline CDR1 and CDR2: SGHRS and YFSETQ. The V segment lost 9 bases and the J segment 1 base; nucleotides outside the gene matches: 6. The DNA for the CDR3 is TGCGCCACCGCCCGGGACAGGGGGTCCTACGAGCAGTACTTC. Its protein is CATARDRGSYEQYF.

V gene TRBV10-3 combines with J gene TRBJ2-7; TRBD1 matches at 8 bases. Germline trimming cut 6 bases from V and 2 bases from J; bases unmatched to any gene: 12. The germline V gene encodes CDR1 ENHRY and CDR2 SYGVKD. This CDR3 has 16 residues. The CDR3, as DNA: TGTGCCATCAGGGCCGTTCGGGACAGGCGGACCTACGAGCAGTACTTC. Protein: CAIRAVRDRRTYEQYF.

V usage is TRBV12-3 or TRBV12-4 and J usage is TRBJ1-2; D might be TRBD1 (6 bases). Trimming took 6 bases from V and 7 from J, leaving 12 bases between them. The CDR3 is made up of 12 amino acids. CDR3 DNA sequence: TGTGCCAGCAGAACAGGGATCGGTGGCTACACCTTC. Translated, it gives CASRTGIGGYTF.

As for this clone: The DNA is omitted, as the CDR3 cannot be located on it reliably, and the CDR3 follows TCRdb's listing. The rearrangement joins TRBV12-2 to TRBJ1-3; TRBD1 is the table's D call and was not checked against the DNA. TRBV12-2 is classified as a pseudogene. The CDR3 numbers 19 amino acids, ends counted. The CDR3 reads CASRFWGQGIGNGGNTIYF.

The rearrangement joins TRBV7-8 to TRBJ2-1; 12 bases agree with TRBD2. The germline gives CDR1 SGHVS, CDR2 FQNEAQ. The CDR3 is 17 residues long. V dropped 1 base and J dropped 12; count of bases not matched to a gene: 13. CDR3 DNA sequence: TGTGCCAGCAGCTTAGAACTAGCGGGAGGCGCTATGGGGGGGCAGTTCTTC. This sequence encodes CASSLELAGGAMGGQFF.

This chain uses TRBV5-4 with TRBJ2-7; D is undetermined. The CDR3 runs to 13 residues. V shed 3 bases and J shed 5 bases, with 12 bases lying between them. Germline values: CDR1 SGHNT, CDR2 YYREEE (reference sequence). The CDR3, as DNA: TGTGCCAGCAGCTCCTTGGGCCAAGACGAGCAGTACTTC. Amino acid sequence: CASSSLGQDEQYF.

This clone was seen a handful of times. The genes are TRBV5-6 and TRBJ2-2; 9 nucleotides align to TRBD1. The CDR3 runs 16 residues. J lost 5 bases, V lost 4 bases, and 9 bases had no gene match. Germline CDR1 and CDR2: SGHDT and YYEEEE. The CDR3 reads CASSPGQGMGTGELFF. In DNA, the CDR3 is TGTGCCAGCAGCCCTGGACAGGGGATGGGGACCGGGGAGCTGTTTTTT.

The rearrangement joins TRBV2 to TRBJ1-6, with TRBD1 as a possible D gene (5 bases). Trimming stripped 2 bases from V and 7 bases from J, with 12 bases between. Germline V gives CDR1 SNHLY, CDR2 FYNNEI. This CDR3 is built from 15 residues. CDR3 sequence reads: CASSERQGMNSPLHF. CDR3 DNA: TGTGCCAGCAGTGAACGGCAGGGTATGAATTCACCCCTCCACTTT.